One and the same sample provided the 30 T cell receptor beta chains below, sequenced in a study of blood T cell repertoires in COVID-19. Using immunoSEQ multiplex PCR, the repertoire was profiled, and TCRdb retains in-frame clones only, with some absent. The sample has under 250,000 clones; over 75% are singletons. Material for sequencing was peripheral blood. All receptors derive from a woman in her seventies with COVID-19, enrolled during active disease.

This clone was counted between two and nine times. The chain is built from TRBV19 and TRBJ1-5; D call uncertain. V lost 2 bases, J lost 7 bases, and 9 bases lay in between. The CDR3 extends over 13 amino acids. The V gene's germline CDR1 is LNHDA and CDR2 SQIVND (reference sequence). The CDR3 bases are TGTGCCAGTAGTATATCAGCTAGACAGCCCCAGCATTTT. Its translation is CASSISARQPQHF. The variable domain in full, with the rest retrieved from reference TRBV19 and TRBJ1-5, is DGGITQSPKYLFRKEGQNVTLSCEQNLNHDAMYWYRQDPGQGLRLIYYSQIVNDFQKGDIAEGYSVSREKKESFPLTVTSAQKNPTAFYLCASSISARQPQHFGDGTRLSIL.

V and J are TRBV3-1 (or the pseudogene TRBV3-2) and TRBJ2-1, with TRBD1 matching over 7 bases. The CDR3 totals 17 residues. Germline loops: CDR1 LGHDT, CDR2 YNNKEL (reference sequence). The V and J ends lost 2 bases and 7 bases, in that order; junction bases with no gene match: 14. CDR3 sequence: CASSQMRTGAPGNEQFF. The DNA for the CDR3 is TGTGCCAGCAGCCAAATGAGAACAGGGGCGCCGGGGAATGAGCAGTTCTTC.

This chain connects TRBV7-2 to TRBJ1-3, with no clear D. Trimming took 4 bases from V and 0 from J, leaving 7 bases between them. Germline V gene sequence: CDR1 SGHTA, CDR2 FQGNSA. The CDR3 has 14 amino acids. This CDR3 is CASSYMSSGNTIYF. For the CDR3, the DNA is TGTGCCAGCAGCTACATGTCCTCTGGAAACACCATATATTTT.

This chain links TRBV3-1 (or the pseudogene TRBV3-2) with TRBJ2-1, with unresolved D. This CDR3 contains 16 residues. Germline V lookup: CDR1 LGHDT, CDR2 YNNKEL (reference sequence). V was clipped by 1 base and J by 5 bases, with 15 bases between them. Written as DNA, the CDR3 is TGTGCCAGCAGCCAAGGCTACAGCAACCTCAACAATGAGCAGTTCTTC. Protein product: CASSQGYSNLNNEQFF.

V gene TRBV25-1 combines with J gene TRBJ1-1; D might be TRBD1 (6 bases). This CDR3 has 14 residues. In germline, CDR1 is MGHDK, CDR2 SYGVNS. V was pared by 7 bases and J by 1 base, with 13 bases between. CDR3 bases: TGTGCCAGCACGGCAGGGGCCCCGAACACTGAAGCTTTCTTT. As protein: CASTAGAPNTEAFF.

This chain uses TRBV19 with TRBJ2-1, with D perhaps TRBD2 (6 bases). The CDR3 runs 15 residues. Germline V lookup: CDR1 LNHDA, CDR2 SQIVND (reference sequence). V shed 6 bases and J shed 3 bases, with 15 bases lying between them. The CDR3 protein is CASSAPGTFYNEQFF. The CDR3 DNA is TGTGCCAGTAGCGCCCCCGGGACTTTCTACAATGAGCAGTTCTTC.

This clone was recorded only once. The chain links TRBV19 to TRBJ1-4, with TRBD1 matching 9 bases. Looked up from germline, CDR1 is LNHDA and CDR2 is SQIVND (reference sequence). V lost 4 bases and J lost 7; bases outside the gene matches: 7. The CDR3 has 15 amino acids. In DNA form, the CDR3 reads TGTGCCAGTAGTACCAGGACAGGGGTTCGTGAAAAACTGTTTTTT. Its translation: CASSTRTGVREKLFF.

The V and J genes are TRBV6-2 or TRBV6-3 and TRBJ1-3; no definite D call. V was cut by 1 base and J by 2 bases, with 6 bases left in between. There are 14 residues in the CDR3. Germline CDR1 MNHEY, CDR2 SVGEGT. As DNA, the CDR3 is TGTGCCAGCAGTTACTGGAGAGCTGGAAACACCATATATTTT. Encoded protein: CASSYWRAGNTIYF.

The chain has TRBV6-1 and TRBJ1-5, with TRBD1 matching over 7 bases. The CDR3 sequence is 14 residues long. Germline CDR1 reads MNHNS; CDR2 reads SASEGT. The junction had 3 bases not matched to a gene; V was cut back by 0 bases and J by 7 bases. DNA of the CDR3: TGTGCCAGCAGTGAAGCAGGGGGCAGCCAGCCCCAGCATTTT. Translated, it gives CASSEAGGSQPQHF.

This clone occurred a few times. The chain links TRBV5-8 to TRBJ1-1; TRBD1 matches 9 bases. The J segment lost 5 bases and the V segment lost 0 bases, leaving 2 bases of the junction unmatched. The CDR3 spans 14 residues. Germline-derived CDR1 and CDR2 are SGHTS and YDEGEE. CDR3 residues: CASSLGTGETEAFF. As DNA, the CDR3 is TGTGCCAGCAGCTTGGGGACAGGGGAAACTGAAGCTTTCTTT.

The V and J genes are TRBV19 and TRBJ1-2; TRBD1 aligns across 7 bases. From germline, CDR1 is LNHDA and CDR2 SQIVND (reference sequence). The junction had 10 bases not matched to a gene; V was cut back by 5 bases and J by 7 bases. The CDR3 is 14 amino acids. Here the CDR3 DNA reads TGTGCCAGTAGTGGAAATACAGGGGTAGGTGGCTACACCTTC. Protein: CASSGNTGVGGYTF.

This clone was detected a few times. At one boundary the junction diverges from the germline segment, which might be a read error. The CDR3 DNA reads as TGTGCTAGCAGCCCTAGTCCATCTATAGGGGCTAGCACAGATACGCAGTATTTT. This translates into CASSPSPSIGASTDTQYF. The rearrangement links TRBV7-7 to TRBJ2-3, with D tentatively TRBD1 (5 bases). Germline values: CDR1 SSHAT, CDR2 FNYEAQ (reference sequence). The CDR3 spans 18 residues.

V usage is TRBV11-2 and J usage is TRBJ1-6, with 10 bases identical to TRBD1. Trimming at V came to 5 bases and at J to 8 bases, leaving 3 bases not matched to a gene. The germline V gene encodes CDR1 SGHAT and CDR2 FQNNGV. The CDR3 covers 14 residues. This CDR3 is CASSPGTGDSPLHF. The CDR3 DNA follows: TGTGCCAGCAGCCCCGGGACAGGGGATTCACCCCTCCACTTT.

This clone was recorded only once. For the CDR3, the DNA is TGCGCCAGCATAGACATCTCCTACAATGAGCAGTTCTTC. Translation gives CASIDISYNEQFF. V usage is TRBV5-1 and J usage is TRBJ2-1, with D unresolved. V was clipped by 6 bases and J by 0 bases, with 7 bases between them. This CDR3 comprises 13 residues. The germline V gene encodes CDR1 SGHRS and CDR2 YFSETQ.

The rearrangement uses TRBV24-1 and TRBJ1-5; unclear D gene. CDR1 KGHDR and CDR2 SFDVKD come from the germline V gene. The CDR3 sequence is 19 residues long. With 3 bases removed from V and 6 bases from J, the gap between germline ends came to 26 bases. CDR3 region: CATSDQFSPLGEMGQPQHF. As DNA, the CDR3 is TGTGCCACCAGTGATCAATTTAGTCCCCTAGGAGAGATGGGTCAGCCCCAGCATTTT.

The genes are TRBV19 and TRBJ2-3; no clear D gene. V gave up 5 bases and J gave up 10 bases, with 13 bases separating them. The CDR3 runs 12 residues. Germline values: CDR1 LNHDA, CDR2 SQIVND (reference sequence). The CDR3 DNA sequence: TGTGCCAGTAGTCCTCTGTCAGGTGCGCAGTATTTT. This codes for CASSPLSGAQYF.

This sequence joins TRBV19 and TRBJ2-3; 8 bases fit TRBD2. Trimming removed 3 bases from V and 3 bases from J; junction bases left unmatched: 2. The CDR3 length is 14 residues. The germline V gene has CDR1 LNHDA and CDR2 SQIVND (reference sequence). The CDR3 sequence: CASSMSGGTDTQYF. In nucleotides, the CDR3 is TGTGCCAGTAGTATGAGCGGGGGAACAGATACGCAGTATTTT.

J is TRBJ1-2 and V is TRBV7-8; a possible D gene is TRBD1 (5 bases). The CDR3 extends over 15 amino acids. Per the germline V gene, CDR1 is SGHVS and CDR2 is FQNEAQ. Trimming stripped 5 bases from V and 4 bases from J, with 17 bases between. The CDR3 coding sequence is TGTGCCAGCAGCGGGAGGACCCAGGGCTCCTATGGCTACACCTTC. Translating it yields CASSGRTQGSYGYTF.

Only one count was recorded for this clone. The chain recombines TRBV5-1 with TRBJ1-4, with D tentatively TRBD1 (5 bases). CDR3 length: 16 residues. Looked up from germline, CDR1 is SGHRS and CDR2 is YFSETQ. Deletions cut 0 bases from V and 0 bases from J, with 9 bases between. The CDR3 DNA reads TGCGCCAGCAGCTTGGGGACACAGGCAACTAATGAAAAACTGTTTTTT. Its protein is CASSLGTQATNEKLFF. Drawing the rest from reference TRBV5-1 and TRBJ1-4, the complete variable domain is KAGVTQTPRYLIKTRGQQVTLSCSPISGHRSVSWYQQTPGQGLQFLFEYFSETQRNKGNFPGRFSGRQFSNSRSEMNVSTLELGDSALYLCASSLGTQATNEKLFFGSGTQLSVL.

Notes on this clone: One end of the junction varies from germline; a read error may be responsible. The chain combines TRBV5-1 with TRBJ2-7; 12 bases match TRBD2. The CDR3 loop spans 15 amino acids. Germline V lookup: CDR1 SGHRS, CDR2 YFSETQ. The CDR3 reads CASSQGTSGPLEASF. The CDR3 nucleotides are TGCGCCAGCAGCCAAGGGACTAGCGGGCCCCTAGAAGCGTCCTTC.

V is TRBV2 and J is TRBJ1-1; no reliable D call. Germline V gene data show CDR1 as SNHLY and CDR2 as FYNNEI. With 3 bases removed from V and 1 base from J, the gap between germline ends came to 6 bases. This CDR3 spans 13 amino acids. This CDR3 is CASSESGNTEAFF. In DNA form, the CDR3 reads TGTGCCAGCAGTGAGTCGGGGAACACTGAAGCTTTCTTT.

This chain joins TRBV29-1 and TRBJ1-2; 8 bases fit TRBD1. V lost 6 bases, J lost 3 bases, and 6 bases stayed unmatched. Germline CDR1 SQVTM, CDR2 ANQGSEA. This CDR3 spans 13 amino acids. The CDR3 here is CSVRRQGYYGYTF. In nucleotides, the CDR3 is TGCAGCGTAAGAAGACAGGGGTACTATGGCTACACCTTC.

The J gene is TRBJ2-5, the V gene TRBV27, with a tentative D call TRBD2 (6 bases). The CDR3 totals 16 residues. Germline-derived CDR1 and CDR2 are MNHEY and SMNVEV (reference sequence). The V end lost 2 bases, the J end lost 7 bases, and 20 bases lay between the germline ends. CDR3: CASSLAFTGGVRTQYF. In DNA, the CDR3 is TGTGCCAGCAGTTTAGCTTTTACTGGCGGGGTGCGGACCCAGTACTTC.

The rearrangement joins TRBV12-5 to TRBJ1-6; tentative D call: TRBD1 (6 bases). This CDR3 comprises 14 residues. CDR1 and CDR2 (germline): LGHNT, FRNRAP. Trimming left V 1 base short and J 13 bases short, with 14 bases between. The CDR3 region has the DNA TGTGCTAGTGGTTTGGCCGGAGCTACAGGGCCCCTCCACTTT. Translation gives CASGLAGATGPLHF.

DNA of the CDR3: TGCGCCAGCAGTGAGTCGAGAGCGGGAGTAGTCGGAGAGACCCAGTACTTC. This translates into CASSESRAGVVGETQYF. The chain couples TRBV10-2 to TRBJ2-5; 8 bases map to TRBD2. The CDR3 extends over 17 amino acids. With V trimmed by 0 bases and J by 4 bases, 10 bases remained unmatched. Per the germline V gene, CDR1 is WSHSY and CDR2 is SAAADI.

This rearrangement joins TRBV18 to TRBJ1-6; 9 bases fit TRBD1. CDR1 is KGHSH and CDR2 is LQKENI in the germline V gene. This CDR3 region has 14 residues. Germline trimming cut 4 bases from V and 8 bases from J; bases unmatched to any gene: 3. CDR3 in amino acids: CASSQQGADSPLHF. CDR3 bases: TGTGCCAGCTCACAACAGGGGGCGGATTCACCCCTCCACTTT.

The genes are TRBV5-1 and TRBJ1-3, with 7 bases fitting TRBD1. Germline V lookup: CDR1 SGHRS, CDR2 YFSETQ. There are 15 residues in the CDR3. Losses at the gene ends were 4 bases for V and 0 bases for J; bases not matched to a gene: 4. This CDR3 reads CASSEGASSGNTIYF. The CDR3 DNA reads TGCGCCAGCAGCGAGGGGGCGAGCTCTGGAAACACCATATATTTT.

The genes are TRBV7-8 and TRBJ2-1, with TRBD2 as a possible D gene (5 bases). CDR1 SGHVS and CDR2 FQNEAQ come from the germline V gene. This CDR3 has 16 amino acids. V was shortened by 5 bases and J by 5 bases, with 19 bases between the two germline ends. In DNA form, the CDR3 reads TGTGCCAGCAGCCATACCGGGCCCAGGAGGAACAATGAGCAGTTCTTC. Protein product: CASSHTGPRRNNEQFF.

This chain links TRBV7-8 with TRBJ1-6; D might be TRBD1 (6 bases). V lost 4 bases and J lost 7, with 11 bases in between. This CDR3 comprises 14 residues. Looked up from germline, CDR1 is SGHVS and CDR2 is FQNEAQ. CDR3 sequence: CASSSDRGNSPLHF. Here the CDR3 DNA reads TGTGCCAGCAGCTCGGACAGAGGCAATTCACCCCTCCACTTT.

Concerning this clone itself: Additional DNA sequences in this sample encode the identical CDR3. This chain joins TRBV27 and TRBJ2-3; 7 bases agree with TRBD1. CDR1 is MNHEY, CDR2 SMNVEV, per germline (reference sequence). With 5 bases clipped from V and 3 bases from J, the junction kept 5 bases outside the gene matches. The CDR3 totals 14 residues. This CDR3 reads CASSPGTETDTQYF. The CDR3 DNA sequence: TGTGCCAGCAGTCCAGGGACAGAGACAGATACGCAGTATTTT.